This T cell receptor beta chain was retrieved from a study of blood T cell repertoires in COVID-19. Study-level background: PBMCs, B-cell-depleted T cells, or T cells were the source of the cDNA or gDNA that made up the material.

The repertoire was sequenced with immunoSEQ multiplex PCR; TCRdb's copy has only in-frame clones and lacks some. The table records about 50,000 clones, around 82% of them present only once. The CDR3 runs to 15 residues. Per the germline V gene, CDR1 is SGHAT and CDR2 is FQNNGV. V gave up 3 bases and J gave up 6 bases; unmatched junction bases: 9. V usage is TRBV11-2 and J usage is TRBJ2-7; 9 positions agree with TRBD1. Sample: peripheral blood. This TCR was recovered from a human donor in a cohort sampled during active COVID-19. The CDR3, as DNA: TGTGCCAGCAGCTTCTTACAGGGGGCGCCTGGCGAGCAGTACTTC. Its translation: CASSFLQGAPGEQYF.